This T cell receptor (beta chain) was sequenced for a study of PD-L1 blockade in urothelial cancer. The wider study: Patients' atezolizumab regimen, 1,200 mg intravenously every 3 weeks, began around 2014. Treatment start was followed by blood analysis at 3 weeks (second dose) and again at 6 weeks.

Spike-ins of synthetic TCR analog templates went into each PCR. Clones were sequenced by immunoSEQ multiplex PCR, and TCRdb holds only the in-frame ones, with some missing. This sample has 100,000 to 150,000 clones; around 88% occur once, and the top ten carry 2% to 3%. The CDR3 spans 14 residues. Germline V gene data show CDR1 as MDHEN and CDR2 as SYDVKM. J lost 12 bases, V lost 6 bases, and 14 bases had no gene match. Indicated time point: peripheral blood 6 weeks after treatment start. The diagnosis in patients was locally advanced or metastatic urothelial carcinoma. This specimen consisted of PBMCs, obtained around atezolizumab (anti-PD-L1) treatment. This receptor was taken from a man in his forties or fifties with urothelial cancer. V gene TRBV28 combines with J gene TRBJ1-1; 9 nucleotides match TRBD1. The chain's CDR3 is CASSSPQTGGYPFF. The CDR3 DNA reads TGTGCCAGCAGCTCACCCCAGACAGGGGGGTATCCTTTCTTT.